This TCR beta chain was found in a study of CD8 T cells in Susac syndrome (dated by TCRdb to the late 2010s). Notes on the research overall: The study used repertoire sequencing to test whether antigen drove CD8+ T cell activation and differentiation in Susac syndrome. Overall study outcomes, separate from this receptor: The TCR sequencing and HLA analysis was acknowledged to have included a relatively small number of individuals.

As to this clonotype: Its specific antigen is unknown. Per-base qualities were not stored, and no clone one base away is much larger.

RNA was extracted using the RNeasy kit, and about 0.45 to 1 microgram was reverse transcribed with random hexamers. TCR beta CDR3 regions were amplified with the immunoSEQ multiplex PCR assay covering 54 Vbeta and 13 Jbeta segments. Bias from PCR amplification was corrected by using a synthetic template baseline for primer optimization and for computational correction. The paper's processing steps were these. Only productive sequences were kept, with reads annotated to V, D and J genes according to IMGT and analyzed in immunoSEQ Analyzer. Clonality was computed as one minus Shannon entropy normalized by log2 of the number of productive unique sequences. For each patient and control, public and private clones were evaluated among the 100 most prevalent clones. Susac-specific clones were defined as absent from healthy and MS cohorts, some 1,000 published viral clones and other ImmuneACCESS disease sequences. TCRdb reprocessed the public reads (quality trimming at Q25 with fastp, clone calling with MiXCR) and kept in-frame beta chains. Every CDR3 protein is listed once, alongside the most common genes and DNA of its rows. What appears here as the V and J calls and clone size reflects TCRdb's work, not the paper's. The sample table shows 150,000 to 200,000 distinct CDR3 sequences, and about 95% are seen once. The top ten constitute over 0.08% of the sample.

Peripheral blood CD8+ and CD4+ T cells from healthy donors, Susac syndrome patients and multiple sclerosis patients were profiled by high-throughput TCR beta sequencing. The healthy donors served as controls matched for age and sex. CD8+ TEMRA cells were enriched by FACS, while bulk CD8+ and CD4+ T cells were purified by magnetic negative isolation. Blood was drawn into EDTA tubes, processed within 24 hours, and PBMCs were isolated by density gradient centrifugation. PBMCs destined for TCR sequencing were cryopreserved in liquid nitrogen and later thawed in a 37 °C water bath. The sorted or isolated CD4+, CD8+ and CD8+ TEMRA cells had a purity of 90% or higher. The V end gives up 4 bases and the J end 3 bases, leaving 7 bases in the junction not matched to a gene. Including cysteine and phenylalanine, the CDR3 has 15 amino acids. Just the 45-base CDR3 DNA is kept, in frame starting at base 1.

The TCR originated in a human donor in good health. Source material: CD4+ T cells from PBMCs. The chain couples TRBV12-3 or TRBV12-4 to TRBJ1-2; 8 junctional bases match TRBD1. The CDR3 has the sequence CASSSRQGADYGYTF. The base sequence is TGTGCCAGCAGTTCGCGCCAGGGGGCGGACTATGGCTACACCTTC.